Below, one T cell receptor (beta chain) is given with its context. This record belongs to a study of human T cells and chemical hapten exposure. Library preparation tagged each individual cDNA molecule with a unique molecular identifier. TCRdb used MiXCR to reprocess the RACE reads, holding one entry per CDR3 protein. The sample yields about 340,000 distinct CDR3 sequences, around 7% seen once. The time point: patch test 1, 2 weeks after DPC sensitization. Treatment of the sample: therapeutic diphenylcyclopropenone sensitization with weekly scalp DPC. The ends were cut back, 6 bases at V and 2 bases at J, with 14 bases in the middle. Germline loops: CDR1 MNHEY, CDR2 SVGEGT. The CDR3 has 15 amino acids.

The V call is TRBV6-2 or TRBV6-3, the J call TRBJ1-5; TRBD1 is a possible D gene (6 bases). This sample comprised whole blood, obtained in connection with sensitization to the hapten diphenylcyclopropenone (DPC). This TCR came from a woman aged 18-29 years with alopecia areata. Some clones in this sample may be carry-over from other donors' samples. CDR3 loop: CASRTYRVGNQPQHF. In DNA form, the CDR3 reads TGTGCCAGCAGGACGTACAGGGTCGGCAATCAGCCCCAGCATTTT.